One and the same sample provided the 23 T cell receptor beta chains below, sequenced in a study of OX40 agonist ivuxolimab in advanced cancers. Repertoires were generated with immunoSEQ multiplex PCR, while TCRdb's copy carries only in-frame clones and drops some. The data hold tens of thousands of clones, with approximately 89% observed a single time. The sequenced sample was CD4+ or CD8+ T cells sorted from blood, obtained in a trial of the OX40 agonist ivuxolimab. These receptors all stem from an adult with an advanced solid tumor such as melanoma, head and neck, liver or kidney cancer.

The gene calls are TRBV27 and TRBJ1-5, with D tentatively TRBD1 (5 bases). The V end was cut by 5 bases, the J end by 9 bases, with 20 bases between. Germline V lookup: CDR1 MNHEY, CDR2 SMNVEV (reference sequence). The CDR3 runs to 15 residues. The CDR3 DNA sequence: TGTGCCAGCAGTCCCCAACAGGATTATTCAGGGCCCCAGCATTTT. Translating it yields CASSPQQDYSGPQHF.

The V call is TRBV7-9, the J call TRBJ1-4; tentatively, D is TRBD1 (5 bases). The CDR3 sequence is 15 residues long. Trimming pared 3 bases from V and 2 bases from J, leaving 10 bases between. Germline V gives CDR1 SEHNR, CDR2 FQNEAQ (reference sequence). CDR3 DNA: TGTGCCAGCAGCTTGGGGGGTTGGACTAATGAAAAACTGTTTTTT. It yields the protein CASSLGGWTNEKLFF.

The chain is built from TRBV11-2 and TRBJ2-1; 9 bases are a match to TRBD1. Germline V gene sequence: CDR1 SGHAT, CDR2 FQNNGV. V shed 4 bases, J shed 7 bases, and the junction held 8 bases outside the gene matches. The CDR3 sequence is 15 residues long. The CDR3 protein is CASSSLQGAGNEQFF. The CDR3 region has the DNA TGTGCCAGCAGCTCCCTACAGGGGGCGGGTAATGAGCAGTTCTTC.

This chain connects TRBV18 to TRBJ1-5; D call uncertain. Germline V lookup: CDR1 KGHSH, CDR2 LQKENI. CDR3 length: 13 residues. With 3 bases removed from V and 7 bases from J, the gap between germline ends came to 10 bases. This CDR3 is CASSPGGPQPQHF. The CDR3 DNA sequence: TGTGCCAGCTCACCTGGAGGTCCCCAGCCCCAGCATTTT.

The chain is built from TRBV28 and TRBJ1-2, with 7 bases fitting TRBD1. CDR1 is MDHEN, CDR2 SYDVKM, per germline. The CDR3 consists of 12 residues. Trimming took 7 bases from V and 6 from J; bases not matched to a gene: 5. DNA for the CDR3: TGTGCCAGCACTCAAGGGGGCCATGGCTACACCTTC. Its translation is CASTQGGHGYTF.

The chain couples TRBV5-8 to TRBJ1-6; tentatively, D is TRBD1 (6 bases). Germline V CDR1 and CDR2: SGHTS, YDEGEE. This CDR3 has 14 residues. V was trimmed by 0 bases and J by 9 bases, leaving 10 bases between them. CDR3 in amino acids: CASSLGQGISPLHF. In DNA form, the CDR3 reads TGTGCCAGCAGCTTGGGGCAGGGGATTTCACCCCTCCACTTT.

The chain recombines TRBV7-3 with TRBJ2-2; 9 bases agree with TRBD2. There are 21 residues in the CDR3. Trimming cost V 0 bases and J 0 bases; bases outside gene matches: 14. Germline CDR1 reads SGHTA; CDR2 reads FQGTGA. The CDR3 nucleotides are TGTGCCAGCAGCTTAACGGCGGTAGCGGGGGCCCCAATCTCGAACACCGGGGAGCTGTTTTTT. Protein product: CASSLTAVAGAPISNTGELFF.

The V and J genes are TRBV5-6 and TRBJ2-7; D unclear. From germline, CDR1 is SGHDT and CDR2 YYEEEE. V shed 1 base and J shed 3 bases, with 5 bases lying between them. The CDR3 has 12 amino acids. The CDR3 loop is CASSLFLYEQYV. The CDR3 nucleotides read TGTGCCAGCAGCTTGTTTCTCTACGAGCAGTACGTC.

The V and J genes are TRBV5-1 and TRBJ2-5, with D perhaps matching TRBD2 (6 bases). CDR1 is SGHRS, CDR2 YFSETQ, per germline. V lost 4 bases and J 5 bases, leaving 18 bases between the germline ends. CDR3 length: 15 amino acids. CDR3 protein: CASSPGDVTGETQYF. The DNA of the CDR3 is TGCGCCAGCAGCCCGGGGGACGTAACCGGGGAGACCCAGTACTTC. The entire variable domain, with the rest obtained from reference TRBV5-1 and TRBJ2-5, is as follows: KAGVTQTPRYLIKTRGQQVTLSCSPISGHRSVSWYQQTPGQGLQFLFEYFSETQRNKGNFPGRFSGRQFSNSRSEMNVSTLELGDSALYLCASSPGDVTGETQYFGPGTRLLVL.

V gene TRBV10-1 combines with J gene TRBJ1-5; D remains unclear. The CDR3 has 16 residues. CDR1 is WNHNN and CDR2 is SYGVQD in the germline V gene (reference sequence). The ends were cut back, 1 base at V and 8 bases at J, with 18 bases in the middle. DNA for the CDR3: TGCGCCAGCAGTGAGTTATCCCGGGTGTGGGAAAAGCCCCAGCATTTT. Translating it yields CASSELSRVWEKPQHF.

The V gene is TRBV20-1, the J gene TRBJ2-7, with D unresolved. The V end was cut by 0 bases, the J end by 6 bases, with 6 bases between. The CDR3 totals 11 residues. Looked up from germline, CDR1 is DFQATT and CDR2 is SNEGSKA (reference sequence). The CDR3 sequence: CSARDVREQYF. The CDR3 DNA sequence: TGCAGTGCTAGAGATGTACGCGAGCAGTACTTC.

The chain recombines TRBV2 with TRBJ1-2; 9 nucleotides align to TRBD1. Germline trimming cut 7 bases from V and 8 bases from J; bases unmatched to any gene: 14. CDR1 and CDR2 (germline): SNHLY, FYNNEI. The CDR3 has 15 amino acids. The CDR3 protein is CASTAPGQGLGGYTF. CDR3 sequence (DNA): TGTGCCAGCACTGCCCCGGGACAGGGATTAGGCGGCTACACCTTC. The full variable domain, completed using reference TRBV2 and TRBJ1-2, is EPEVTQTPSHQVTQMGQEVILRCVPISNHLYFYWYRQILGQKVEFLVSFYNNEISEKSEIFDDQFSVERPDGSNFTLKIRSTKLEDSAMYFCASTAPGQGLGGYTFGSGTRLTVV.

The chain is built from TRBV2 and TRBJ2-5; 9 bases fit TRBD2. V lost 6 bases, J lost 3 bases, and 8 bases stayed unmatched. Germline CDR1 is SNHLY and CDR2 is FYNNEI. The CDR3 length is 15 residues. CDR3 DNA: TGTGCCAGCAGGTTCGCTAGCGGGGTCGAAGAGACCCAGTACTTC. Its protein is CASRFASGVEETQYF.

V and J are TRBV6-5 and TRBJ2-1, with 10 bases lining up with TRBD2. V gave up 0 bases and J gave up 7 bases; unmatched junction bases: 6. CDR3 length: 16 residues. Germline V CDR1 and CDR2: MNHEY, SVGAGI. CDR3 amino acids: CASSYSGTSVQNEQFF. The DNA for the CDR3 is TGTGCCAGCAGTTACTCCGGGACTAGCGTACAAAATGAGCAGTTCTTC.

CDR3 coding DNA: TGCGCCAGCAGCTTCGACAGGGGGCTGAATGAGCAGTTCTTC. Protein product: CASSFDRGLNEQFF. The rearrangement joins TRBV5-1 to TRBJ2-1; TRBD1 agrees at 10 bases. Germline assignment: CDR1 SGHRS and CDR2 YFSETQ. The CDR3 loop spans 14 amino acids. J was trimmed by 7 bases and V by 2 bases; bases with no gene match: 3. The whole variable domain, filled in from reference TRBV5-1 and TRBJ2-1, reads KAGVTQTPRYLIKTRGQQVTLSCSPISGHRSVSWYQQTPGQGLQFLFEYFSETQRNKGNFPGRFSGRQFSNSRSEMNVSTLELGDSALYLCASSFDRGLNEQFFGPGTRLTVL.

A single count supports this clone. The chain recombines TRBV28 with TRBJ1-1; a weak D match, TRBD1 (5 bases). The V end lost 7 bases, the J end lost 1 base, and 10 bases lay between the germline ends. The CDR3 runs 13 residues. Germline assignment: CDR1 MDHEN and CDR2 SYDVKM. CDR3 DNA sequence: TGTGCCAGCACCGGACACCCGAACACTGAAGCTTTCTTT. It encodes CASTGHPNTEAFF.

The chain links TRBV15 to TRBJ2-7; possibly TRBD2 for D (6 bases). V gave up 5 bases and J gave up 5 bases, with 16 bases separating them. CDR1 and CDR2 (germline): LNHNV, YYDKDF (reference sequence). The CDR3 covers 14 residues. CDR3 nucleotides: TGTGCCACCAGCCTAGGACTAACATCTCACGAGCAGTACGTC. As protein: CATSLGLTSHEQYV.

This rearrangement joins TRBV11-1 to TRBJ2-7, with 11 bases lining up with TRBD1. The CDR3 has 15 amino acids. Per the germline V gene, CDR1 is SGHAT and CDR2 is FQDESV (reference sequence). Trimming took 5 bases from V and 3 from J; bases not matched to a gene: 6. The CDR3 sequence: CASSPGGTGGYEQYF. In nucleotides, the CDR3 is TGTGCCAGCAGCCCCGGGGGGACAGGGGGCTACGAGCAGTACTTC.

This chain links TRBV11-2 with TRBJ2-5; D remains unclear. Deletions cut 5 bases from V and 5 bases from J, with 15 bases between. Per the germline V gene, CDR1 is SGHAT and CDR2 is FQNNGV. This CDR3 has 14 amino acids. The CDR3 region has the DNA TGTGCCAGCAGCCAAAACCGACCTCGGGAGACCCAGTACTTC. Its translation is CASSQNRPRETQYF.

The sample holds one count of this clone. The rearrangement joins TRBV18 to TRBJ2-3, with 7 bases that match TRBD1. Unmatched junction bases numbered 9, after V lost 5 bases and J lost 1 base. This CDR3 has 16 amino acids. Germline values: CDR1 KGHSH, CDR2 LQKENI. The CDR3 loop is CASSLAQGLRTDTQYF. CDR3 sequence (DNA): TGTGCCAGCTCATTGGCACAGGGGCTCCGCACAGATACGCAGTATTTT.

This sequence joins TRBV4-2 and TRBJ1-4; 7 bases match TRBD1. Germline V gene lookup returns CDR1 LGHNA and CDR2 YNFKEQ. CDR3 size: 17 residues. V lost 4 bases, J lost 6 bases, and 14 bases stayed unmatched. The CDR3: CASSLKLSGTADEKLFF. The CDR3 bases are TGTGCCAGCAGCCTAAAGTTATCCGGGACAGCTGATGAAAAACTGTTTTTT.

The chain joins TRBV2 to TRBJ2-5, with 12 bases aligning to TRBD2. The germline V gene has CDR1 SNHLY and CDR2 FYNNEI. CDR3 length: 16 residues. Trimming cost V 4 bases and J 3 bases; bases outside gene matches: 6. In DNA form, the CDR3 reads TGTGCCAGCAGTGCCAATCCTAGCGGGGGGGAAGAGACCCAGTACTTC. It specifies CASSANPSGGEETQYF.

V usage is TRBV20-1 and J usage is TRBJ2-1, with unresolved D. The CDR3 covers 11 residues. CDR1 and CDR2 from the germline V gene are DFQATT and SNEGSKA (reference sequence). Trimming took off 3 bases at V and 8 bases at J, with 8 bases between the two ends. The CDR3 loop is CSARASHEQFF. The CDR3 DNA is TGCAGTGCTAGGGCCAGTCATGAGCAGTTCTTC.